This T cell receptor beta chain was captured in a study of T cell responses to AZD1222 COVID-19 vaccine. Clones were sequenced by immunoSEQ multiplex PCR, and TCRdb holds only the in-frame ones, with some missing. This table has roughly 40,000 clones, roughly 87% appearing once. The sequence was collected from an adult who received the AZD1222 COVID-19 vaccine. Here the sequenced sample was peripheral blood, taken 28 days after the second AZD1222 dose.

In DNA, the CDR3 is TGCGCCAGCAGCCAAGAAGCGGGGGGAGATACGCAGTATTTT. Encoded protein: CASSQEAGGDTQYF. This chain uses TRBV4-3 with TRBJ2-3, with 9 bases aligning to TRBD2. This CDR3 has 14 residues. The germline CDR1 and CDR2 sequences are LGHNA and YSLEER. The ends lost 0 bases at V and 5 bases at J; junction bases unmatched: 0.